The rows below give T cell receptor beta chains drawn from one sample of a study of Graves' ophthalmopathy and Graves' hyperthyroidism. Each CDR3 protein is one row after TCRdb ran MiXCR on the multiplex PCR reads. The sample has around 470,000 distinct CDR3 sequences, 13% to 15% seen once; the top ten hold 9.8%. Sequenced sample: blood. These TCRs come from a woman aged 30 to 39 with Graves' ophthalmopathy. Both conserved end residues are part of each CDR3. D genes are given only for firm matches. Clone size appears in some rows only: once, few, many, or a class for an expanded clone.

few,TRBJ2-7,-,TRBV11-2,CASSLSVGHLTYEQYF,TGTGCCAGCAGCTTATCTGTGGGACATCTAACCTACGAGCAGTACTTC
many,TRBJ2-5,TRBD2,TRBV6-1,CASSEAVTSGVPSTQYF,TGTGCCAGCAGTGAAGCAGTGACTAGCGGGGTACCATCGACCCAGTACTTC
many,TRBJ2-4,TRBD2,TRBV12-3/TRBV12-4,CASRGGREANIQYF,TGTGCCAGCAGGGGGGGGCGGGAGGCAAACATTCAGTACTTC
many,TRBJ2-5,TRBD1,TRBV20-1,CSARGDRVYQETQYF,TGCAGTGCTAGAGGCGACAGGGTGTACCAAGAGACCCAGTACTTC
few,TRBJ2-7,-,TRBV30,CAWSPPTSYEQYF,TGTGCCTGGAGTCCTCCGACAAGCTACGAGCAGTACTTC
many,TRBJ2-7,-,TRBV6-1,CASSWTETSYEQYF,TGTGCCAGCAGCTGGACAGAGACGTCCTACGAGCAGTACTTC
many,TRBJ1-3,-,TRBV10-3,CAISDLEVGNTIYF,TGTGCCATCAGTGATTTGGAGGTTGGAAACACCATATATTTT
many,TRBJ2-7,TRBD1,TRBV15,CATSRSGTGGGEQYF,TGTGCCACCAGCAGATCCGGGACAGGGGGCGGCGAGCAGTACTTC
many,TRBJ1-1,-,TRBV6-1,CASTRTGRGNTEAFF,TGTGCCAGCACCCGAACCGGCAGGGGAAACACTGAAGCTTTCTTT
few,TRBJ1-6,-,TRBV12-3/TRBV12-4,CASSLRDLNSPLHF,TGTGCCAGCAGTTTAAGGGACCTTAATTCACCCCTCCACTTT
few,TRBJ2-2,TRBD2,TRBV2,CASNDQRGGLNTGELFF,TGTGCCAGCAATGACCAGCGGGGGGGCCTGAACACCGGGGAGCTGTTTTTT
many,TRBJ2-5,TRBD2,TRBV27,CAAREREGRETQYF,TGTGCCGCCAGGGAGCGGGAGGGTAGAGAGACCCAGTACTTC
many,TRBJ2-5,TRBD1,TRBV6-5,CASTASTGVQETQYF,TGTGCCAGCACCGCTTCAACAGGGGTTCAAGAGACCCAGTACTTC
many,TRBJ2-2,TRBD2,TRBV27,CASSLRLAVGELFF,TGTGCCAGCAGTTTAAGGCTAGCGGTCGGGGAGCTGTTTTTT
many,TRBJ2-7,-,TRBV28,CATLPGSLYEQYF,TGTGCCACCCTCCCCGGGAGTCTCTACGAGCAGTACTTC
few,TRBJ1-1,TRBD1,TRBV29-1,CSVERDSEAFF,TGCAGCGTGGAGCGGGACAGTGAAGCTTTCTTT
-,TRBJ2-7,TRBD2,TRBV2,CASSVLLAGADYEQCF,TGTGCCAGCAGCGTCTTACTAGCGGGAGCCGACTACGAGCAGTGCTTC
many,TRBJ2-5,TRBD2,TRBV20-1,CSASHASGDGQTQYF,TGCAGTGCTAGTCACGCTAGCGGAGATGGCCAGACCCAGTACTTC
-,TRBJ2-7,TRBD1,TRBV30,CAWSEGLGAGGFYEQYF,TGTGCCTGGAGTGAAGGTTTAGGTGCAGGGGGCTTCTACGAGCAGTACTTC
many,TRBJ1-1,-,TRBV30,CAWSRRTTGTEAFF,TGTGCCTGGTCTCGACGGACCACCGGCACTGAAGCTTTCTTT
many,TRBJ1-2,-,TRBV6-1,CASSEVGLGYTF,TGTGCCAGCAGTGAAGTAGGTTTAGGCTACACCTTC
many,TRBJ1-1,TRBD1,TRBV19,CASKGSGTGSITEAFF,TGTGCCAGTAAGGGCTCTGGGACAGGGAGTATTACTGAAGCTTTCTTT
many,TRBJ2-5,-,TRBV9,CASSVAGVPQETQYF,TGTGCCAGCAGCGTAGCTGGGGTGCCCCAAGAGACCCAGTACTTC
many,TRBJ2-7,-,TRBV4-1,CASSHTGGAQYF,TGCGCCAGCAGCCATACCGGCGGGGCGCAGTACTTC
-,TRBJ1-5,TRBD1,TRBV20-1,CSASAGTGGHQPQHF,TGCAGTGCTAGCGCCGGAACAGGGGGCCATCAGCCCCAGCATTTT
-,TRBJ2-4,-,TRBV20-1,CSARDRAQLLGKYF,TGCAGTGCTAGAGACAGGGCTCAACTTCTAGGGAAGTACTTC
many,TRBJ1-1,-,TRBV30,CAWSVRQMNTEAFF,TGTGCCTGGAGTGTCCGACAGATGAACACTGAAGCTTTCTTT
-,TRBJ2-4,-,TRBV29-1,CSDGPRDF,TGCAGCGACGGCCCTCGGGACTTC
-,TRBJ2-7,-,TRBV7-2,CASRPPDYTHEQYF,TGTGCCAGCAGACCCCCGGACTATACCCACGAGCAGTACTTC
many,TRBJ2-6,-,TRBV15,CATSPGESGANVLTF,TGTGCCACCAGCCCAGGGGAATCTGGGGCCAACGTCCTGACTTTC
many,TRBJ1-1,-,TRBV6-5,CASSYSGGEAFF,TGTGCCAGCAGTTACTCGGGCGGGGAAGCTTTCTTT
many,TRBJ2-4,-,TRBV9,CASSVGGSAIQYF,TGTGCCAGCAGCGTAGGGGGGAGTGCCATTCAGTACTTC
many,TRBJ2-7,-,TRBV20-1,CSARGGLGIYEQYF,TGCAGTGCTAGAGGGGGCCTGGGCATCTACGAGCAGTACTTC
many,TRBJ2-5,TRBD1,TRBV6-1,CASSSLQSTGKETQYF,TGTGCCAGCAGCTCCTTACAATCGACAGGGAAAGAGACCCAGTACTTC
few,TRBJ1-3,-,TRBV6-1,CASSEAQGWSGNTIYF,TGTGCCAGCAGTGAAGCCCAGGGGTGGTCTGGAAACACCATATATTTT
many,TRBJ2-5,-,TRBV10-1,CASSLGGGEQETQYF,TGCGCCAGCAGCCTGGGTGGGGGCGAGCAAGAGACCCAGTACTTC
few,TRBJ2-4,-,TRBV28,CASSLSQLAKNIQYF,TGTGCCAGCAGTTTATCACAGTTAGCCAAAAACATTCAGTACTTC
many,TRBJ1-5,-,TRBV6-5,CASSYRHQGQPQHF,TGTGCCAGCAGTTACCGGCACCAGGGTCAGCCCCAGCATTTT
many,TRBJ1-1,-,TRBV19,CASSIDRQGIEAFF,TGTGCCAGTAGTATAGATAGGCAGGGGATTGAAGCTTTCTTT
few,TRBJ2-7,-,TRBV28,CASSPNSLASTYEQYF,TGTGCCAGCAGCCCTAACTCTCTAGCGTCGACCTACGAGCAGTACTTC
many,TRBJ2-5,-,TRBV6-5,CASSYSGRETQYF,TGTGCCAGCAGTTACTCGGGCCGAGAGACCCAGTACTTC
many,TRBJ1-2,-,TRBV28,CASSGGNYGYTF,TGTGCCAGCAGTGGCGGAAACTATGGCTACACCTTC
many,TRBJ1-2,TRBD1,TRBV28,CASSWTGNYGYTF,TGTGCCAGCAGTTGGACAGGGAACTATGGCTACACCTTC
many,TRBJ2-2,-,TRBV12-3/TRBV12-4,CASSLVLGGPVGELFF,TGTGCCAGCAGTTTGGTGTTAGGGGGGCCGGTCGGGGAGCTGTTTTTT
many,TRBJ2-7,TRBD2,TRBV27,CASSLRGGRDTEYEQYF,TGTGCCAGCAGTCTCCGGGGGGGCCGGGATACAGAGTACGAGCAGTACTTC
many,TRBJ1-1,TRBD1,TRBV20-1,CSAQTGKNTEAFF,TGCAGTGCCCAGACAGGGAAGAACACTGAAGCTTTCTTT
many,TRBJ1-1,-,TRBV27,CASSRGGGRTEAFF,TGTGCCAGCAGCCGAGGAGGGGGGCGGACTGAAGCTTTCTTT
few,TRBJ2-7,TRBD1,TRBV2,CASEYTGAGSYEQYF,TGTGCCAGCGAATACACAGGGGCTGGTTCCTACGAGCAGTACTTC
many,TRBJ1-2,TRBD1,TRBV6-2/TRBV6-3,CASSRGLDRGNSNYGYTF,TGTGCCAGCAGTCGAGGATTGGACAGGGGGAATTCTAACTATGGCTACACCTTC
many,TRBJ1-5,-,TRBV12-3/TRBV12-4,CASSLRGEWSNQPQHF,TGTGCCAGCAGTTTAAGGGGAGAGTGGAGCAATCAGCCCCAGCATTTT
-,TRBJ2-5,TRBD1,TRBV19,CASSIASVGTAETQYF,TGTGCCAGTAGTATCGCTTCCGTTGGGACAGCGGAGACCCAGTACTTC
-,TRBJ1-2,-,TRBV9,CASSVGPGTYGYTF,TGTGCCAGCAGCGTAGGGCCGGGAACCTATGGCTACACCTTC
few,TRBJ2-7,TRBD1,TRBV11-2,CASSSYRGPGEQYF,TGTGCCAGCAGCTCATACAGGGGGCCGGGGGAGCAGTACTTC
many,TRBJ1-5,-,TRBV6-1,CASSEGGVHQPQHF,TGTGCCAGCAGTGAAGGAGGTGTCCACCAGCCCCAGCATTTT
-,TRBJ2-6,-,TRBV2,CASRSGPGRTGANALTF,TGTGCCAGCAGGTCGGGACCAGGGAGGACTGGGGCCAACGCCCTGACTTTC
many,TRBJ2-5,TRBD2,TRBV20-1,CSAGRAGSETQYF,TGCAGTGCAGGGAGGGCAGGGTCGGAGACCCAGTACTTC
many,TRBJ1-1,-,TRBV6-5,CASSYAGVITEAFF,TGTGCCAGCAGTTACGCAGGGGTGATTACTGAAGCTTTCTTT
many,TRBJ2-4,-,TRBV6-5,CASSYRQPRAKNIQYF,TGTGCCAGCAGTTACCGTCAACCGCGAGCCAAAAACATTCAGTACTTC
few,TRBJ2-7,-,TRBV5-1,CASSLDAGDTTEQYF,TGCGCCAGCAGCTTGGATGCAGGGGACACTACGGAGCAGTACTTC